The text below deals with one TCR beta chain. Profiling relied on immunoSEQ multiplex PCR, and the TCRdb table lists in-frame clones only, not all of them. This table holds tens of thousands of clones, around 70% found once. In germline, CDR1 is MRHNA, CDR2 SNTAGT. CDR3 length equals 13 residues. V was clipped by 10 bases and J by 4 bases; unmatched bases: 8. This record belongs to a study of cytotoxic CD8 clonotypes in ibrutinib-treated CLL. The sequenced sample was PBMCs, obtained after 12 months of ibrutinib treatment. V is TRBV6-4 and J is TRBJ2-3; 7 positions agree with TRBD2. This clonotype originated in a human donor with chronic lymphocytic leukemia. In nucleotides, the CDR3 is TGTGCCACCCAAGATGGGGGGGCAGATACGCAGTATTTT. This sequence encodes CATQDGGADTQYF.